A single sample gave rise to the 18 T cell receptor beta chains below, sequenced in a study of glioma-infiltrating T cells after dendritic cell vaccination. Time point specified: after dendritic cell vaccination, including at tumor progression/relapse. The assay was immunoSEQ multiplex PCR, and TCRdb's table has in-frame clones only and misses some. The sample lists around 78,000 clones, around 86% seen once, with approximately 2.1% in the top ten. The material sequenced was blood, taken after dendritic cell vaccination. The receptors stem from a human donor with glioblastoma.

J is TRBJ2-1 and V is TRBV29-1, with 10 bases fitting TRBD2. The germline CDR1 and CDR2 sequences are SQVTM and ANQGSEA. The CDR3 has 13 residues. V lost 7 bases and J lost 4; bases outside the gene matches: 4. CDR3 sequence reads: CSGIAGGYNEQFF. The DNA of the CDR3 is TGCAGCGGCATAGCGGGAGGATACAATGAGCAGTTCTTC.

This CDR3 reads CASSLAANYGYTF. The CDR3 coding sequence is TGCGCCAGCAGCTTGGCAGCGAACTATGGCTACACCTTC. V usage is TRBV5-1 and J usage is TRBJ1-2; D remains unclear. The germline gives CDR1 SGHRS, CDR2 YFSETQ. The CDR3 consists of 13 residues. The V gene lost 0 bases and the J gene lost 2 bases, with 5 bases spanning the gap.

This sequence joins TRBV6-1 and TRBJ1-1; 10 nucleotides agree with TRBD1. Germline V lookup: CDR1 MNHNS, CDR2 SASEGT. The ends lost 5 bases at V and 4 bases at J; junction bases unmatched: 4. This CDR3 has 14 amino acids. CDR3 region: CASSSRTGGTEAFF. The CDR3 DNA follows: TGTGCCAGCAGTAGCAGGACAGGGGGCACTGAAGCTTTCTTT.

The CDR3 nucleotides read TGTGCCATCAGTGAGTCGGGCGGGAGGAGCACAGATACGCAGTATTTT. Amino acids: CAISESGGRSTDTQYF. The chain recombines TRBV10-3 with TRBJ2-3; TRBD2 matches 8 bases. J gave up 0 bases and V 0 bases, and 2 bases lay outside the gene matches. This CDR3 is 16 amino acids long. Germline assignment: CDR1 ENHRY and CDR2 SYGVKD.

This clone has only one observation. The chain uses TRBV30 and TRBJ2-7; the D gene is possibly TRBD2 (6 bases). CDR3 length: 13 amino acids. V was pared by 4 bases and J by 5 bases, with 15 bases between. Germline V lookup: CDR1 GTSNPN, CDR2 SVGIG (reference sequence). The CDR3 spells CAWTPGRRDEQYF. CDR3 coding DNA: TGTGCCTGGACCCCGGGGAGGCGCGACGAGCAGTACTTC. Filled out from reference TRBV30 and TRBJ2-7, the complete variable domain reads SQTIHQWPATLVQPVGSPLSLECTVEGTSNPNLYWYRQAAGRGLQLLFYSVGIGQISSEVPQNLSASRPQDRQFILSSKKLLLSDSGFYLCAWTPGRRDEQYFGPGTRLTVT.

The genes are TRBV7-2 and TRBJ2-7; 8 bases are shared with TRBD2. Germline V gene lookup returns CDR1 SGHTA and CDR2 FQGNSA. The CDR3 length is 14 residues. V gave up 1 base and J gave up 6 bases; unmatched junction bases: 5. The CDR3 sequence: CASSLDTGGLEQYF. The DNA for the CDR3 is TGTGCCAGCAGCTTAGATACGGGGGGGCTCGAGCAGTACTTC.

The gene calls are TRBV7-2 and TRBJ2-3, with 9 bases identical to TRBD2. V trimming: 4 bases; J trimming: 6 bases; junction bases outside the gene matches: 14. Germline V CDR1 and CDR2: SGHTA, FQGNSA. The CDR3 runs 17 residues. DNA of the CDR3: TGTGCCAGCAGCTATTCCGGGACTAGCAGTAGGACGGATACGCAGTATTTT. This sequence encodes CASSYSGTSSRTDTQYF.

The chain carries TRBV19 and TRBJ2-2, with 8 positions matching TRBD1. V lost 4 bases to trimming and J lost 0 bases; unmatched junction nucleotides: 7. The CDR3 is made up of 17 amino acids. The germline CDR1 and CDR2 sequences are LNHDA and SQIVND (reference sequence). The CDR3 protein is CASSKPLQGANTGELFF. DNA for the CDR3: TGTGCCAGTAGTAAACCCCTACAGGGGGCGAACACCGGGGAGCTGTTTTTT.

The J gene is TRBJ2-7, the V gene TRBV10-3; tentatively, D is TRBD2 (6 bases). This CDR3 contains 14 residues. The germline gives CDR1 ENHRY, CDR2 SYGVKD. The ends were cut back, 3 bases at V and 2 bases at J, with 11 bases in the middle. The CDR3 sequence: CAISDPGEAYEQYF. CDR3 coding DNA: TGTGCCATCAGTGACCCCGGGGAGGCCTACGAGCAGTACTTC.

This clone came up a few times. V usage is TRBV18 and J usage is TRBJ2-1, with 9 bases identical to TRBD2. This CDR3 has 17 residues. Germline CDR1 is KGHSH and CDR2 is LQKENI. The V gene end was trimmed by 2 bases and the J gene end by 4 bases; junction bases not matched to a gene: 9. CDR3 amino acids: CASSPLETSGVYNEQFF. For the CDR3, the DNA is TGTGCCAGCTCACCATTAGAGACTAGCGGCGTTTACAATGAGCAGTTCTTC.

The chain couples TRBV6-1 to TRBJ2-7, with 7 bases matching TRBD1. The germline V gene has CDR1 MNHNS and CDR2 SASEGT. This CDR3 has 14 residues. J gave up 3 bases and V 6 bases, and 8 bases lay outside the gene matches. The CDR3 is CASRVPGQIYEQYF. CDR3 in DNA: TGTGCCAGCAGGGTACCGGGACAGATCTACGAGCAGTACTTC.

CDR3 sequence reads: CASSFRDQGLSAFF. As DNA, the CDR3 is TGTGCCAGCAGCTTTAGGGACCAGGGGCTGTCAGCTTTCTTT. J is TRBJ1-1 and V is TRBV11-1, with D maybe TRBD1 (6 bases). V was pared by 3 bases and J by 10 bases, with 18 bases between. The germline V gene has CDR1 SGHAT and CDR2 FQDESV (reference sequence). The CDR3 consists of 14 residues.

The V call is TRBV2, the J call TRBJ2-2; D unclear. The CDR3 consists of 13 residues. Germline V lookup: CDR1 SNHLY, CDR2 FYNNEI. V lost 7 bases and J lost 0, with 6 bases in between. The CDR3 DNA reads TGTGCCAGCAATCGCGCGAACACCGGGGAGCTGTTTTTT. Protein sequence: CASNRANTGELFF.

This chain links TRBV10-1 with TRBJ1-3; 7 nucleotides line up with TRBD1. CDR3 length equals 15 residues. Per germline, CDR1 WNHNN and CDR2 SYGVQD (reference sequence). V lost 10 bases to trimming and J lost 0 bases; unmatched junction nucleotides: 9. The DNA for the CDR3 is TGCGCCATCCGGGACAGAAAAAGCTCTGGAAACACCATATATTTT. Translated, it gives CAIRDRKSSGNTIYF.

This sequence joins TRBV7-2 and TRBJ2-7, with 11 bases matching TRBD2. J gave up 7 bases and V 2 bases, and 4 bases lay outside the gene matches. Germline V gene lookup returns CDR1 SGHTA and CDR2 FQGNSA. This CDR3 spans 14 amino acids. The CDR3 DNA sequence: TGTGCCAGCAGCTTATTAGCGGGAGGGCTGGAGCAGTACTTC. Amino acid sequence: CASSLLAGGLEQYF. Full variable domain (missing parts from reference TRBV7-2 and TRBJ2-7): GAGVSQSPSNKVTEKGKDVELRCDPISGHTALYWYRQSLGQGLEFLIYFQGNSAPDKSGLPSDRFSAERTGGSVSTLTIQRTQQEDSAVYLCASSLLAGGLEQYFGPGTRLTVT.

CDR3 in amino acids: CASSFGQAPRTGELFF. DNA for the CDR3: TGCGCCAGCAGCTTCGGACAGGCCCCGAGGACCGGGGAGCTGTTTTTT. The chain employs TRBV5-1 and TRBJ2-2, with 7 bases identical to TRBD1. Trimming cost V 2 bases and J 5 bases; bases outside gene matches: 9. This CDR3 spans 16 amino acids. Germline V gene sequence: CDR1 SGHRS, CDR2 YFSETQ.

This rearrangement joins TRBV5-6 to TRBJ1-4; D ambiguous. The CDR3 contains 16 residues. Germline V gene lookup returns CDR1 SGHDT and CDR2 YYEEEE. The V and J ends lost 4 bases and 4 bases respectively, with 17 bases between them. The CDR3 here is CASSLKWSGINEKLFF. The CDR3 DNA sequence: TGTGCCAGCAGCCTTAAGTGGTCAGGCATTAATGAAAAACTGTTTTTT.

The CDR3 DNA reads TGTGCCAGCAGTGAAATTGGGGCCCGGCCCACCACAGATACGCAGTATTTT. It encodes CASSEIGARPTTDTQYF. The V and J genes are TRBV2 and TRBJ2-3, with D possibly matching TRBD1 (5 bases). Trimming removed 2 bases at V and 2 bases at J, with 17 bases between. The germline V gene has CDR1 SNHLY and CDR2 FYNNEI. There are 17 residues in the CDR3.